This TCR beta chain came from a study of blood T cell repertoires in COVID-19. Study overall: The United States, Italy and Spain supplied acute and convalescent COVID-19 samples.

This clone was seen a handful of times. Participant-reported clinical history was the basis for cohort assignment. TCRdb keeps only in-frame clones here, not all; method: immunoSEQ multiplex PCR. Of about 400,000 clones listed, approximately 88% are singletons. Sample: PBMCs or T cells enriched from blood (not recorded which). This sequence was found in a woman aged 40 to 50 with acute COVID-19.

In DNA form, the CDR3 reads TGTGCCAGTAGTACAGGGAGGAATCAGCCCCAGCATTTT. This gives the protein CASSTGRNQPQHF. The V call is TRBV19, the J call TRBJ1-5, with a possible D match to TRBD1 (5 bases). V was clipped by 4 bases and J by 4 bases, with 8 bases between them. The germline V gene encodes CDR1 LNHDA and CDR2 SQIVND (reference sequence). The CDR3 has 13 residues.